This T cell receptor (beta chain) was captured in a study of T cell repertoires in cytomegalovirus infection. The study's findings and limits: Summed frequency of shared TCR beta families picked out CMV carriers who also had the relevant HLA.

There are a few counts of this clonotype. What it binds is not known. The CDR3 is 15 amino acids. Trimming took 3 bases from V and 4 from J; bases not matched to a gene: 7. The germline CDR1 and CDR2 sequences are MGHRA and YSYEKL. TCRdb redid the calling of the reads with MiXCR, one entry per CDR3 protein. In the table there are fewer than 1,000,000 distinct CDR3 sequences, approximately 31% of which are singletons. The chain uses TRBV4-1 and TRBJ1-1, with TRBD1 identical over 8 bases. This clonotype was obtained from a human donor in good health (CMV status not recorded). Some clones in this sample may be carry-over from other donors' samples. The material sequenced was cultured CD8+ T cells from PBMCs, taken from culture after CMV antigen stimulation. This CDR3 reads CASSHSTGTGTEAFF. The CDR3 DNA reads as TGCGCCAGCAGCCACTCGACAGGGACAGGCACTGAAGCTTTCTTT.